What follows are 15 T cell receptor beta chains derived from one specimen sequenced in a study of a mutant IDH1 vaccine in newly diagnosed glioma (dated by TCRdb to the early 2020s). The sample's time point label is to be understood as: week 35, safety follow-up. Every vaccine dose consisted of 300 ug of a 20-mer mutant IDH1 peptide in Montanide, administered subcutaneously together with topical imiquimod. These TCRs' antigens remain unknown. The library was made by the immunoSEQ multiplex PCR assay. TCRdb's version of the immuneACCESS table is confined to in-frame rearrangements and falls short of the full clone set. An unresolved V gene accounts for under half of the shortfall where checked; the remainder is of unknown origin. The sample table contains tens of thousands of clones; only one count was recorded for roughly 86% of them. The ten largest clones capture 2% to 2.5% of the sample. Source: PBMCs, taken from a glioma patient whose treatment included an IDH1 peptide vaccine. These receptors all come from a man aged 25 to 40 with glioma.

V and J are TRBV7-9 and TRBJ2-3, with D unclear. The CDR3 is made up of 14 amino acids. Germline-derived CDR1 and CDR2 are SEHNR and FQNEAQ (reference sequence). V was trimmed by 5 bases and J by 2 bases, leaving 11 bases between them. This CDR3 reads CASSRLTITDTQYF. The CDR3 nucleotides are TGTGCCAGCAGCCGGTTAACCATCACAGATACGCAGTATTTT.

CDR3 sequence reads: CASSQSYEQYF. The CDR3 DNA follows: TGTGCCAGCAGTCAATCTTACGAGCAGTACTTC. V usage is TRBV6-5 and J usage is TRBJ2-7, with D uncertain. Germline V gene lookup returns CDR1 MNHEY and CDR2 SVGAGI. The V end was cut by 5 bases, the J end by 4 bases, with 6 bases between. The CDR3 has 11 amino acids.

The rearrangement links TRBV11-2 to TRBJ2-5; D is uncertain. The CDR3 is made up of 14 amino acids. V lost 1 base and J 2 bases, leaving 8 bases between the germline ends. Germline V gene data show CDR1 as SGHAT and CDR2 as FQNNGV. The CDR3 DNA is TGTGCCAGCAGCTTAGGGACGGTTCAAGAGACCCAGTACTTC. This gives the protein CASSLGTVQETQYF.

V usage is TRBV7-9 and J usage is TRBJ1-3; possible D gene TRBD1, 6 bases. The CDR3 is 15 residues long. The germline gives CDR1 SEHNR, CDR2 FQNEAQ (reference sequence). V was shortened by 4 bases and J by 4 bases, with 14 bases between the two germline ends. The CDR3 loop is CASSSLQGSGNTIYF. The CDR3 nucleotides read TGTGCCAGCAGCTCCTTACAGGGATCCGGAAACACCATATATTTT.

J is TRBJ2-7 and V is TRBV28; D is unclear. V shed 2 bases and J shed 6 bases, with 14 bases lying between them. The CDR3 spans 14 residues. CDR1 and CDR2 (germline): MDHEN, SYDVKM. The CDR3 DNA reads TGTGCCAGCAGTTTAAGTCAGGATGAAGTCGAGCAGTACTTC. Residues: CASSLSQDEVEQYF.

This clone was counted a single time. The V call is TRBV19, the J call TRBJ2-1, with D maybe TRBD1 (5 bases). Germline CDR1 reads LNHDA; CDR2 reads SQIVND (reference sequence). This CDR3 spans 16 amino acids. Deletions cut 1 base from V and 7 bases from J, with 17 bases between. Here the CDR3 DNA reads TGTGCCAGTAGTATAGCGGGCCTCCTAGGGGAAAATGAGCAGTTCTTC. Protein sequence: CASSIAGLLGENEQFF.

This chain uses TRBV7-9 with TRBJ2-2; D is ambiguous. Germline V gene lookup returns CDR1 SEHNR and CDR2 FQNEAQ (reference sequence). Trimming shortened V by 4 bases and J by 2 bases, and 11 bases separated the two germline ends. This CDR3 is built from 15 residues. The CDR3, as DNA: TGTGCCAGCAGCTCAGAGTCAGCCAACACCGGGGAGCTGTTTTTT. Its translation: CASSSESANTGELFF.

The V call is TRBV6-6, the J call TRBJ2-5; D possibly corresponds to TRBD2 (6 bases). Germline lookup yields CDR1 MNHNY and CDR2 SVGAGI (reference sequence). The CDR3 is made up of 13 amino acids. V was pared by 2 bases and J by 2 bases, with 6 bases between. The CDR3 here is CASSYGTQETQYF. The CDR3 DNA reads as TGTGCCAGCAGTTACGGGACTCAAGAGACCCAGTACTTC.

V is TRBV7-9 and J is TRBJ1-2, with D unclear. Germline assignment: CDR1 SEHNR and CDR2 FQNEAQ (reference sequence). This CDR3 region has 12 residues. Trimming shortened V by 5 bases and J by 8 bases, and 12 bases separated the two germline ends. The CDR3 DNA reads TGTGCCAGCAGCCCCCCGGTTTTAGGCTACACCTTC. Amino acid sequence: CASSPPVLGYTF.

CDR3 loop: CASGLGQGRSVYGYTF. In DNA form, the CDR3 reads TGTGCTAGTGGTTTGGGACAGGGGCGCAGCGTTTATGGCTACACCTTC. The J gene is TRBJ1-2, the V gene TRBV12-5; TRBD1 matches 8 bases. V shed 1 base, J shed 5 bases, and the junction held 9 bases outside the gene matches. In germline, CDR1 is LGHNT, CDR2 FRNRAP. The CDR3 spans 16 residues.

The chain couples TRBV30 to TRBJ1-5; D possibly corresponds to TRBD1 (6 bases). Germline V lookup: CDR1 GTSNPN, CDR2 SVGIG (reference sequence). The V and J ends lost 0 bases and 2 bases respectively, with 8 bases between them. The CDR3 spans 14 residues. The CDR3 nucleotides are TGTGCCTGGAGTGTAGGGGGGGGCAATCAGCCCCAGCATTTT. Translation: CAWSVGGGNQPQHF.

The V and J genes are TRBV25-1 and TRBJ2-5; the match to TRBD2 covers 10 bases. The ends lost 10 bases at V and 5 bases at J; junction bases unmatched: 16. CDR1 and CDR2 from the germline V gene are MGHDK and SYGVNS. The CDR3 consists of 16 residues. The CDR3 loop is CATRERGGLGLETQYF. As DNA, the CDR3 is TGTGCCACCCGGGAGCGGGGGGGCCTTGGCTTGGAGACCCAGTACTTC.

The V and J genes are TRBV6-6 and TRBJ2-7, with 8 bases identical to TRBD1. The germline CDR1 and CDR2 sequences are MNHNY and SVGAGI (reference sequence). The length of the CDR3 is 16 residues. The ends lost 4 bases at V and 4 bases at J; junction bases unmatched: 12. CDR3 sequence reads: CASSSLGQGGLYEQYF. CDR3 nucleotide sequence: TGTGCCAGCAGTTCACTCGGACAGGGAGGTTTATACGAGCAGTACTTC.

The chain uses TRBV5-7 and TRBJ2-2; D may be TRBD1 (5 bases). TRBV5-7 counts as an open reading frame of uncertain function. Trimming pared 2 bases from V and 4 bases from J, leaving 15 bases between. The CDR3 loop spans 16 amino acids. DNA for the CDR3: TGTGCCAGCAGCTTTTATAGACAGATACGCACCGGGGAGCTGTTTTTT. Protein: CASSFYRQIRTGELFF.

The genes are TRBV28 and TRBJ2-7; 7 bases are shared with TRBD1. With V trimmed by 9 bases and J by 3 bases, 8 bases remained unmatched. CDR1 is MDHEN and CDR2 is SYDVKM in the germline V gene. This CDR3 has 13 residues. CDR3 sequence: CASQGQNFYEQYF. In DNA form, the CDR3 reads TGTGCCAGTCAGGGACAGAACTTCTACGAGCAGTACTTC.